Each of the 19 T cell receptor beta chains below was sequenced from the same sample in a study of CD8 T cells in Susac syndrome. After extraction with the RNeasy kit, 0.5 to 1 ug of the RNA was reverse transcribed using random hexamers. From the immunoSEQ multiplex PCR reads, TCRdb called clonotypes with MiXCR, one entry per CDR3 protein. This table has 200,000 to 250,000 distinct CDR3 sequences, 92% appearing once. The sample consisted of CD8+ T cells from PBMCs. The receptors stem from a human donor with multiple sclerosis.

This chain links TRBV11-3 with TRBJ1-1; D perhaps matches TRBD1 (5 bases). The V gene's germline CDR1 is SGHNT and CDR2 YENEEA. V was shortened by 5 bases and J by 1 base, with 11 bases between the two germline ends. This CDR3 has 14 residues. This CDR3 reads CASSAVGRNTEAFF. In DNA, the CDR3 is TGTGCCAGCAGCGCCGTGGGACGGAACACTGAAGCTTTCTTT.

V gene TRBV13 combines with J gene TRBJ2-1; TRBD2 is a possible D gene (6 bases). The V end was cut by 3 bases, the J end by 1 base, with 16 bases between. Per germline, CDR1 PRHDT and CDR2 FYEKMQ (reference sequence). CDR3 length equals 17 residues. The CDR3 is CASSFRSVGLSYNEQFF. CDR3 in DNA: TGTGCCAGCAGCTTTCGTAGCGTGGGACTTTCCTACAATGAGCAGTTCTTC.

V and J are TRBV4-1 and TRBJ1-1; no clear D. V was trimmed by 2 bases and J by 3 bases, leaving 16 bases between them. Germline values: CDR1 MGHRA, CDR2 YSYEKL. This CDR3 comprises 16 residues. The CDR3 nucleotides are TGCGCCAGCAGCCAAATCACGCTAGGCCGGGACACTGAAGCTTTCTTT. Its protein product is CASSQITLGRDTEAFF.

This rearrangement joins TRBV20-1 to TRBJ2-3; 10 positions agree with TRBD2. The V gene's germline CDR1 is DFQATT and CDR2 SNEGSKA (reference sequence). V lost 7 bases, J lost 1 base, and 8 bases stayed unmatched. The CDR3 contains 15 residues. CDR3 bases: TGCAGTGTTCCCCCCGGGACTAGCGGCACAGATACGCAGTATTTT. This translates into CSVPPGTSGTDTQYF.

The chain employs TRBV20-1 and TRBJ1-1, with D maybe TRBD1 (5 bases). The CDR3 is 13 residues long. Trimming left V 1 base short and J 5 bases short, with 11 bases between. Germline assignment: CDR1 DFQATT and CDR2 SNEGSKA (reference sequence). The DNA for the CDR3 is TGCAGTGCTAGAGCGCAGGGAGGGACTGAAGCTTTCTTT. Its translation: CSARAQGGTEAFF.

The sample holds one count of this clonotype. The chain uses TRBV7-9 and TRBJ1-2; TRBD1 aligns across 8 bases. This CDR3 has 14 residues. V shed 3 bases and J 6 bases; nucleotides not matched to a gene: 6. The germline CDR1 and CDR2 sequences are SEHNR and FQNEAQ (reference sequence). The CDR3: CASSFPWTGNGYTF. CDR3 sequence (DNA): TGTGCCAGCAGCTTTCCGTGGACAGGGAATGGCTACACCTTC.

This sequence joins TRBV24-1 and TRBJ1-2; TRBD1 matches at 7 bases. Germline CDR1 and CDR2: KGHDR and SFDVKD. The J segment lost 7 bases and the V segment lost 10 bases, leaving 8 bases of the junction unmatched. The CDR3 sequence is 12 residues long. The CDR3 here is CATQQGLGGYTF. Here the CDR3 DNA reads TGTGCCACTCAACAGGGGCTTGGTGGCTACACCTTC.

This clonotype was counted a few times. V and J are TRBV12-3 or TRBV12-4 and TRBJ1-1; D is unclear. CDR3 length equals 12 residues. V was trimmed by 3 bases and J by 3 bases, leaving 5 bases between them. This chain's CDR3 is CASSFGYTEAFF. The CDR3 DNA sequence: TGTGCCAGCAGTTTTGGGTACACTGAAGCTTTCTTT.

The CDR3 protein is CASTMDSDVETQYF. In DNA form, the CDR3 reads TGTGCCAGCACAATGGACTCCGATGTTGAGACCCAGTACTTC. J is TRBJ2-5 and V is TRBV2, with D tentatively TRBD2 (5 bases). This CDR3 is built from 14 residues. V was shortened by 7 bases and J by 5 bases, with 17 bases between the two germline ends. The germline V gene has CDR1 SNHLY and CDR2 FYNNEI.

CDR3 region: CASSPPPDRVSYGYTF. For the CDR3, the DNA is TGTGCCAGCTCACCTCCCCCGGACAGGGTTAGCTATGGCTACACCTTC. The V and J genes are TRBV18 and TRBJ1-2, with 8 nucleotides matching TRBD1. CDR1 and CDR2 from the germline V gene are KGHSH and LQKENI. CDR3 length: 16 residues. The ends lost 3 bases at V and 4 bases at J; junction bases unmatched: 10.

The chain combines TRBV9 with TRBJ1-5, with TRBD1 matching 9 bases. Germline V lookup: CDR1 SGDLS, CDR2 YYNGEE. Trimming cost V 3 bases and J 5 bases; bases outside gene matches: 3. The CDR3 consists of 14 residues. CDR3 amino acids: CASSGRDRDQPQHF. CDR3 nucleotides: TGTGCCAGCAGCGGCCGGGACAGGGATCAGCCCCAGCATTTT.

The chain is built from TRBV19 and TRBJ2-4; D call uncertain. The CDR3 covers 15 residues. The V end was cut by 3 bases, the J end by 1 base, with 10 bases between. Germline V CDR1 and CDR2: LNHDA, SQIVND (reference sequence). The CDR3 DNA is TGTGCCAGTAGTATCTTCCATGGGGCCAAAAACATTCAGTACTTC. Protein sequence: CASSIFHGAKNIQYF.

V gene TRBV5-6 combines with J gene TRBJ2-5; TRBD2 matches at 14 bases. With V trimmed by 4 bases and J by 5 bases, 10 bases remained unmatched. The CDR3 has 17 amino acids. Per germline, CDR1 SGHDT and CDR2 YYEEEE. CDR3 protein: CASSLGLAGVRGETQYF. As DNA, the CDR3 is TGTGCCAGCAGCCTGGGACTAGCGGGAGTCAGGGGCGAGACCCAGTACTTC.

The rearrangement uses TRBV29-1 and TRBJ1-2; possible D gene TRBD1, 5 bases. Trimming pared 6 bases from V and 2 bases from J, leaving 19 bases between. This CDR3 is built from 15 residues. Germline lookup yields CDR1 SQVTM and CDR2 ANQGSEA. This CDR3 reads CSVFPTASLNYGYTF. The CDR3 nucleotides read TGCAGCGTCTTTCCGACAGCCTCCCTAAACTATGGCTACACCTTC.

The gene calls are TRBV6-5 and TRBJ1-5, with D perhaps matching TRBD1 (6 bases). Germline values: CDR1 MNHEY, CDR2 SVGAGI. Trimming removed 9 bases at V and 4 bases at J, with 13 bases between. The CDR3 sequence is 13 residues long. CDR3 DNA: TGTGCCAGTCACGGGGGCCCAAATCAGCCCCAGCATTTT. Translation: CASHGGPNQPQHF.

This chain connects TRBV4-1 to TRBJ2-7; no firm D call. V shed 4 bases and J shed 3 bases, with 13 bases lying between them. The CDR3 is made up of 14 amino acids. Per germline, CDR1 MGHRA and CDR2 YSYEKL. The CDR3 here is CASSRRRVGYEQYF. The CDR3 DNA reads TGCGCCAGCAGCCGCCGTAGGGTGGGCTACGAGCAGTACTTC.

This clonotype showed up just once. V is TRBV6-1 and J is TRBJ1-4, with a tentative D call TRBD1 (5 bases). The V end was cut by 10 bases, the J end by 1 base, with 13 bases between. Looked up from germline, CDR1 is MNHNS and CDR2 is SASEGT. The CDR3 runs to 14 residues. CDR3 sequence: CATTRGLTNEKLFF. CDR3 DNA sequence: TGTGCCACCACCCGGGGACTAACTAATGAAAAACTGTTTTTT.

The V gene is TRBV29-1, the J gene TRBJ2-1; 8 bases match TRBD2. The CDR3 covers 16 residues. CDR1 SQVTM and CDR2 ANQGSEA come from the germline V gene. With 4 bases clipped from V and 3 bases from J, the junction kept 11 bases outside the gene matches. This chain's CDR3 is CSVVGREAARYNEQFF. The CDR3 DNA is TGCAGCGTTGTGGGGCGGGAGGCGGCCCGCTACAATGAGCAGTTCTTC.

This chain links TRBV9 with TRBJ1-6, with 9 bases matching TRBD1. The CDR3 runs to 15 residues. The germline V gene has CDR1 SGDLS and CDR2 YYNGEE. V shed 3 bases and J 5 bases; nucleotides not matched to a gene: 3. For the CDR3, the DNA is TGTGCCAGCAGCGCGGGACAGGGACATAATTCACCCCTCCACTTT. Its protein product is CASSAGQGHNSPLHF.